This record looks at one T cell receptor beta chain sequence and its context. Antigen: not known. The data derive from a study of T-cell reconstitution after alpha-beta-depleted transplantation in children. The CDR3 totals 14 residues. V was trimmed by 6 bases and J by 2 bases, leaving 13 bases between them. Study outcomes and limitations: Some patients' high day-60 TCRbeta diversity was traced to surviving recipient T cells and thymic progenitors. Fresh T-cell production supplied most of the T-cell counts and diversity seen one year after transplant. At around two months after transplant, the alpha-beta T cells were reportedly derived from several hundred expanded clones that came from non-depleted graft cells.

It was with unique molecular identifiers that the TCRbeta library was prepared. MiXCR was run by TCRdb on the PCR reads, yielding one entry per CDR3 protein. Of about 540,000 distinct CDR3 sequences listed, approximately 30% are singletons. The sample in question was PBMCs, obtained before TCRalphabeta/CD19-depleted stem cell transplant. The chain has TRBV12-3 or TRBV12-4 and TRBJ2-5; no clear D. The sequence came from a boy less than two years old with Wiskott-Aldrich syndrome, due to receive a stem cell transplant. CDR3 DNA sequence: TGTGCCAGCAGGGGTAGATCAGAGCAAGAGACCCAGTACTTC. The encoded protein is CASRGRSEQETQYF.